The clone carrying this TCR beta chain was counted a few times. Its specificity is unknown. The authors ran a second PCR of 7 to 11 cycles using a sample-barcoded 5' primer and a J-beta primer mix. TCRdb analysed the 5' RACE reads with MiXCR anew, one entry per CDR3 protein. Among around 820,000 distinct CDR3 sequences listed, approximately 25% were seen once. This CDR3 is built from 13 residues. Trimming cost V 0 bases and J 6 bases, with 6 bases left between them. The V gene's germline CDR1 is SGHTA and CDR2 FQGTGA. The data originate from a study of blood T cells in healthy people across ages. Study-level findings and limits: Long-lived donors had more naive CD4+ cells and higher diversity than aged donors.

These data are also associated with another study on T cells of mothers and their children. As reported in that work: The study recruited three healthy Caucasian mothers and their six children as donors. Thymic selection, a shaping force on TCR recombination output, acts similarly in related and unrelated pairs.

This receptor was identified in a boy aged 5-17 years in good health. The sequenced material came from blood. The chain is built from TRBV7-3 and TRBJ2-1, with D unresolved. The CDR3 region is CASSLTTVNEQFF. Written as DNA, the CDR3 is TGTGCCAGCAGCTTAACTACGGTCAATGAGCAGTTCTTC.